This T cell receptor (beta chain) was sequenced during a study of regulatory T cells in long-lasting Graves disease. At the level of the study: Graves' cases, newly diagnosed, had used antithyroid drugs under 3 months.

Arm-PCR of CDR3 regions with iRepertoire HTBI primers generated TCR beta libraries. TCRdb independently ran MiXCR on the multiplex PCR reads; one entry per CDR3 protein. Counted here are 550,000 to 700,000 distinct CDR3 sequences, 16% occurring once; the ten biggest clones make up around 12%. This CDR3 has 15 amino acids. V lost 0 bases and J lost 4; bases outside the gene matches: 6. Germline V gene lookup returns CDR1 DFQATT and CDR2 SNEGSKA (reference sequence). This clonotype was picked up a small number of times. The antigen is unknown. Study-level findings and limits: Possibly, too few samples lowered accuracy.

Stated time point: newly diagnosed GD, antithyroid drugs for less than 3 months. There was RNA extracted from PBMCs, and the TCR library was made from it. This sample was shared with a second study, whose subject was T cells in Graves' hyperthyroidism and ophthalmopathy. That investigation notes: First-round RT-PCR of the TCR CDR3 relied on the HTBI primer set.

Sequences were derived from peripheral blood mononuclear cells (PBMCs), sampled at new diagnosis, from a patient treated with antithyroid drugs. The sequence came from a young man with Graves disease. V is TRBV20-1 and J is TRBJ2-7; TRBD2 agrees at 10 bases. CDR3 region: CSARDGASGRYEQYF. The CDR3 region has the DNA TGCAGTGCTAGAGATGGGGCTAGCGGGAGATACGAGCAGTACTTC.